The clone carrying this TCR beta chain was seen repeatedly, ten times or more. TCRdb keeps only in-frame clones here, not all; method: immunoSEQ multiplex PCR. The sample has about 70,000 clones; around 85% are singletons. The CDR3 has 17 amino acids. V lost 0 bases and J lost 3; bases outside the gene matches: 9. The germline gives CDR1 ENHRY, CDR2 SYGVKD. The entry originates in a study of OX40 agonist ivuxolimab in advanced cancers. At baseline, cycle 4 day 1, and cycle 7 day 1, blood was sampled. The receptor was isolated from an adult with an advanced solid tumor such as melanoma, head and neck, liver or kidney cancer. The sample was CD4+ or CD8+ T cells sorted from blood, taken in a trial of the OX40 agonist ivuxolimab. The rearrangement links TRBV10-3 to TRBJ2-7, with 9 bases fitting TRBD2. CDR3 nucleotide sequence: TGTGCCATCAGTGAGTCCATGACTAGCGGCCTATTCTACGAGCAGTACTTC. Translated, it gives CAISESMTSGLFYEQYF.